This T cell receptor (beta chain) was sequenced for a study of blood T cells in healthy people across ages. Study-wide results and limits: The authors considered diversity estimates from one million T cells to be underestimates. The study found more naive CD4+ cells and higher diversity in long-lived than aged donors.

To note about this clonotype: What it binds is unknown.

The V gene's germline CDR1 is SNHLY and CDR2 FYNNEI. This CDR3 is built from 10 residues. Between the trimmed V and J ends, which lost 7 bases and 8 bases, there was a span of 8 bases. Per sample, at least 5 micrograms of total RNA were extracted. The second PCR ran roughly 7 to 12 cycles with a sample-barcoded 5' primer and J-beta primers. The authors tagged each cDNA molecule using a template-switch adaptor with 12 random nucleotides. TCRdb used MiXCR to reprocess the 5' RACE reads, holding one entry per CDR3 protein. The sample shows 1.8 million or so distinct CDR3 sequences, 30% to 40% of them seen only once.

The TCR sequence derives from a human donor in good health. Sequenced material: blood. The rearrangement joins TRBV2 to TRBJ1-2; D uncertain. The DNA of the CDR3 is TGTGCCAGCAACAGAGGGGGCTACACCTTC. Its translation is CASNRGGYTF.